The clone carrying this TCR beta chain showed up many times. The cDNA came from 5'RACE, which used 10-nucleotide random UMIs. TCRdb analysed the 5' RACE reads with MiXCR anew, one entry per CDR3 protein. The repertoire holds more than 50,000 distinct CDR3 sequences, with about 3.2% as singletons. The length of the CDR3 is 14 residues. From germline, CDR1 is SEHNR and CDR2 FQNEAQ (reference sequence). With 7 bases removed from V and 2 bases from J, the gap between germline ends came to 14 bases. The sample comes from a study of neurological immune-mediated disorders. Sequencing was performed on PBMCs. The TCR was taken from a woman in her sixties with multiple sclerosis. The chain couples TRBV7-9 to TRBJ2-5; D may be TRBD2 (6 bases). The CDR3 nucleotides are TGTGCCAGCACCCCCGGACGGGAGCAAGAGACCCAGTACTTC. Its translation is CASTPGREQETQYF.